These 6 T cell receptor beta chains originate from one sample sequenced in a study of T cells in Graves' hyperthyroidism and ophthalmopathy. RNA transcripts were the template for amplifying TCR beta CDR3 regions. First-round RT-PCR targeting the TCR CDR3 was performed with the HTBI primer set. MiXCR, applied by TCRdb to the multiplex PCR reads, yields one record per CDR3 protein. The top ten clones hold roughly 19% of a sample with roughly 570,000 distinct CDR3 sequences, approximately 44% of them seen once. The sequenced material came from peripheral blood or thyroid tissue (not recorded which). These receptors were obtained from an adult woman with Graves' disease, either hyperthyroidism or ophthalmopathy (not recorded which).

This clonotype was detected ten times or more. The genes are TRBV29-1 and TRBJ2-7; D unclear. The CDR3 is made up of 11 amino acids. The germline gives CDR1 SQVTM, CDR2 ANQGSEA. V was cut by 4 bases and J by 2 bases, with 6 bases left in between. CDR3 amino acids: CSVAQTYEQYF. The CDR3 DNA is TGCAGCGTTGCACAGACCTACGAGCAGTACTTC.

The chain recombines TRBV7-2 with TRBJ1-2; 10 bases map to TRBD1. V shed 4 bases and J 5 bases; nucleotides not matched to a gene: 7. Per germline, CDR1 SGHTA and CDR2 FQGNSA. CDR3 length: 15 amino acids. The CDR3 sequence is CASSSQPGQGYGYTF. The CDR3 nucleotides read TGTGCCAGCAGCTCACAACCGGGACAGGGGTATGGCTACACCTTC.

The chain has TRBV7-6 and TRBJ1-1; a possible D gene is TRBD1 (5 bases). Germline CDR1 reads SGHVS; CDR2 reads FNYEAQ. The V end lost 5 bases, the J end lost 4 bases, and 17 bases lay between the germline ends. This CDR3 spans 15 amino acids. In DNA form, the CDR3 reads TGTGCCAGCAGCCAAGAACGAGGGGCCGGCACTGAAGCTTTCTTT. It specifies CASSQERGAGTEAFF.

This chain uses TRBV6-1 with TRBJ2-6; TRBD2 aligns across 10 bases. The CDR3 is 17 amino acids. The ends lost 10 bases at V and 3 bases at J; junction bases unmatched: 12. From germline, CDR1 is MNHNS and CDR2 SASEGT. The chain's CDR3 is CAIREAGGPDGANVLTF. The DNA of the CDR3 is TGTGCCATCAGGGAAGCGGGAGGGCCGGATGGGGCCAACGTCCTGACTTTC.

The CDR3 reads CASSLGRGGYEPQHF. The DNA for the CDR3 is TGTGCCAGCAGTTTAGGCAGGGGCGGGTATGAGCCCCAGCATTTT. V is TRBV12-3 or TRBV12-4 and J is TRBJ1-5, with a tentative D call TRBD1 (6 bases). Trimming left V 1 base short and J 8 bases short, with 15 bases between. CDR3 size: 15 residues.

This clonotype was detected ten times or more. V gene TRBV20-1 combines with J gene TRBJ2-7; a possible D gene is TRBD1 (5 bases). Per germline, CDR1 DFQATT and CDR2 SNEGSKA (reference sequence). V lost 5 bases and J 3 bases, leaving 14 bases between the germline ends. The CDR3 is made up of 13 amino acids. Written as DNA, the CDR3 is TGCAGTGCTTTTAAGACAGAAAACTACGAGCAGTACTTC. Its protein product is CSAFKTENYEQYF.